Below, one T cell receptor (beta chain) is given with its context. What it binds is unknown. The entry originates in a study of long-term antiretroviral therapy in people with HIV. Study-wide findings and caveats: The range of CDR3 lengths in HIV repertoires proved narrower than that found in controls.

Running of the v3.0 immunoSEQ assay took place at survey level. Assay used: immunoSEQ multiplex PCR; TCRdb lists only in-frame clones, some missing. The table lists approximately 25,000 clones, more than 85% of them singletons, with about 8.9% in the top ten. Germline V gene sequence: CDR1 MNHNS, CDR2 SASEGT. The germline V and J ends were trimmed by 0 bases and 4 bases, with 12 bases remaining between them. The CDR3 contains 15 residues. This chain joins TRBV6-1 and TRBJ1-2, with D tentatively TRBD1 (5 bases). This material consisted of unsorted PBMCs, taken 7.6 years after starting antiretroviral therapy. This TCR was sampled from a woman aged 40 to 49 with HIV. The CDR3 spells CASSEARASGYGYTF. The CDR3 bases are TGTGCCAGCAGTGAAGCCAGGGCGAGCGGCTATGGCTACACCTTC.